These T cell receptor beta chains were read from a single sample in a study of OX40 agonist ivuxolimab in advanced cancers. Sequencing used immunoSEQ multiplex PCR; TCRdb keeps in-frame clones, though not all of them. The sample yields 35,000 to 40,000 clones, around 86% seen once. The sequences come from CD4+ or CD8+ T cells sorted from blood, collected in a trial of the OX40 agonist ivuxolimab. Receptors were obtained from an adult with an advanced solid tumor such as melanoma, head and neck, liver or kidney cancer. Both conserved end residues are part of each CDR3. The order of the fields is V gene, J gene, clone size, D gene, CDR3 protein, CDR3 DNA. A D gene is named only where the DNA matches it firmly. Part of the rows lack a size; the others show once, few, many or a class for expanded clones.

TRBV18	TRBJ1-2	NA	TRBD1	CASSPTTGNYGYTF	TGTGCCAGCTCACCGACGACAGGGAACTATGGCTACACCTTC
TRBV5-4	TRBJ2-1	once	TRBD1	CASSSGTGGDEQFF	TGTGCCAGCAGCTCCGGGACAGGGGGCGATGAGCAGTTCTTC
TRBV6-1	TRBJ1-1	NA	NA	CASTPAGMNTEAFF	TGTGCCAGCACCCCAGCAGGGATGAACACTGAAGCTTTCTTT
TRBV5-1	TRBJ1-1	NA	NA	CASSPDRPGDTEAFF	TGCGCCAGCAGCCCAGACAGGCCTGGGGACACTGAAGCTTTCTTT
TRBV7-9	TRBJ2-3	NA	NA	CASSLARDQQYF	TGTGCCAGCAGCCTGGCCAGGGACCAGCAGTATTTT
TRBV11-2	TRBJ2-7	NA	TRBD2	CASSLLGGWIHEQYF	TGTGCCAGCAGCCTCCTGGGGGGGTGGATTCACGAGCAGTACTTC
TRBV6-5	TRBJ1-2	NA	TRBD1	CASNPGDRGGYTF	TGTGCCAGCAATCCAGGGGACAGGGGTGGCTACACCTTC
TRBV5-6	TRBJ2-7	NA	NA	CASSLSGFSGSSYEQYF	TGTGCCAGCAGCCTTTCTGGCTTTTCGGGCAGCTCCTACGAGCAGTACTTC
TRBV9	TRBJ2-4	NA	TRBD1	CASSVATGTAHRVLAKNIQYF	TGTGCCAGCAGCGTAGCTACGGGGACAGCCCATCGAGTCTTAGCCAAAAACATTCAGTACTTC
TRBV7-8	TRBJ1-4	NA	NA	CASSLPGSNEKLFF	TGTGCCAGCAGCTTACCGGGGTCTAATGAAAAACTGTTTTTT
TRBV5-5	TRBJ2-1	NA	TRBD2	CASSRSGGASYNEQFF	TGTGCCAGCAGCCGTAGCGGGGGGGCATCCTACAATGAGCAGTTCTTC
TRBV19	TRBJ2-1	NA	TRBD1	CASSIEGASYNEQFF	TGTGCCAGTAGTATTGAGGGGGCCTCCTACAATGAGCAGTTCTTC
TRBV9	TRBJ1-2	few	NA	CASSEGPYGYTF	TGTGCCAGCAGCGAAGGACCCTATGGCTACACCTTC
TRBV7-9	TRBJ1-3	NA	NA	CASSLDVDSGNTIYF	TGTGCCAGCAGCCTGGACGTAGACTCTGGAAACACCATATATTTT
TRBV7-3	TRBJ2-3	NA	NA	CASSLGADTQYF	TGTGCCAGCAGCTTAGGGGCAGATACGCAGTATTTT
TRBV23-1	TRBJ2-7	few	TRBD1	CASSPGTVYEQYF	TGCGCCAGCAGCCCAGGGACAGTTTACGAGCAGTACTTC
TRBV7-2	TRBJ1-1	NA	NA	CASSLNRGDTEAFF	TGTGCCAGCAGCTTAAATCGGGGGGACACTGAAGCTTTCTTT